The 27 T cell receptor beta chains below were found in one sample sequenced in a study of blood T cell repertoires in COVID-19. The repertoire was sequenced with immunoSEQ multiplex PCR; TCRdb's copy has only in-frame clones and lacks some. The table lists 260,000 or so clones, roughly four fifths of them singletons. The source material was peripheral blood. The receptors come from a woman in her 70s with acute or convalescent COVID-19.

This clone was seen a single time. The chain couples TRBV6-6 to TRBJ1-2; a possible D gene is TRBD1 (6 bases). CDR3 length equals 17 residues. Germline V gene sequence: CDR1 MNHNY, CDR2 SVGAGI (reference sequence). The V end lost 5 bases, the J end lost 0 bases, and 19 bases lay between the germline ends. The CDR3 DNA reads as TGTGCCAGCAGTCCCTGGGGTTCTGGACAGACTAACTATGGCTACACCTTC. Translation: CASSPWGSGQTNYGYTF.

CDR3: CATEQEGRSPLHF. CDR3 DNA: TGTGCCACCGAACAGGAGGGTAGATCACCCCTCCACTTT. The rearrangement joins TRBV6-5 to TRBJ1-6; possible D gene TRBD1, 5 bases. The germline gives CDR1 MNHEY, CDR2 SVGAGI. The V end lost 10 bases, the J end lost 10 bases, and 17 bases lay between the germline ends. The CDR3 runs to 13 residues.

Comments on this clone: The sample contains more than one DNA sequence encoding this CDR3. The rearrangement links TRBV18 to TRBJ1-5, with D perhaps matching TRBD1 (6 bases). The CDR3 is made up of 14 amino acids. V dropped 2 bases and J dropped 4 bases, with 9 bases sitting between them. Looked up from germline, CDR1 is KGHSH and CDR2 is LQKENI. CDR3 residues: CASSPGGGNQPQHF. CDR3 DNA sequence: TGTGCCAGCTCACCAGGGGGCGGAAATCAGCCCCAGCATTTT. The full variable domain, its missing parts supplied by reference TRBV18 and TRBJ1-5, is NAGVMQNPRHLVRRRGQEARLRCSPMKGHSHVYWYRQLPEEGLKFMVYLQKENIIDESGMPKERFSAEFPKEGPSILRIQQVVRGDSAAYFCASSPGGGNQPQHFGDGTRLSIL.

This clone was detected only a few times. V gene TRBV3-1 (or the pseudogene TRBV3-2) combines with J gene TRBJ2-3, with TRBD1 matching 7 bases. The CDR3 runs 15 residues. Germline lookup yields CDR1 LGHDT and CDR2 YNNKEL (reference sequence). Losses at the gene ends were 3 bases for V and 1 base for J; bases not matched to a gene: 4. The CDR3 reads CASSHVGQGTDTQYF. The CDR3 nucleotides are TGTGCCAGCAGCCATGTAGGACAGGGCACAGATACGCAGTATTTT.

V gene TRBV10-2 combines with J gene TRBJ2-5, with 10 bases identical to TRBD2. The V segment lost 1 base and the J segment 3 bases; nucleotides outside the gene matches: 2. The CDR3 spans 15 residues. CDR1 and CDR2 from the germline V gene are WSHSY and SAAADI. In DNA form, the CDR3 reads TGCGCCAGCAGTGAGTGGACTAGCGGTAAAGAGACCCAGTACTTC. Translated, it gives CASSEWTSGKETQYF.

This rearrangement joins TRBV11-2 to TRBJ2-7; D gene ambiguous. Germline CDR1 SGHAT, CDR2 FQNNGV. Trimming shortened V by 5 bases and J by 2 bases, and 10 bases separated the two germline ends. This CDR3 is 13 amino acids long. For the CDR3, the DNA is TGTGCCAGCAGCCCAATCTCTACCTACGAGCAGTACTTC. Translation: CASSPISTYEQYF.

V and J are TRBV4-2 and TRBJ2-7, with D possibly being TRBD1 (6 bases). V dropped 4 bases and J dropped 4 bases, with 14 bases sitting between them. The CDR3 runs 14 residues. CDR1 is LGHNA and CDR2 is YNFKEQ in the germline V gene. This chain's CDR3 is CASSLTGSGYEQYF. The DNA for the CDR3 is TGTGCCAGCAGCCTTACAGGGTCCGGGTACGAGCAGTACTTC.

V and J are TRBV7-9 and TRBJ1-5; 7 nucleotides align to TRBD1. The CDR3 consists of 15 residues. The J segment lost 6 bases and the V segment lost 5 bases, leaving 10 bases of the junction unmatched. In germline, CDR1 is SEHNR, CDR2 FQNEAQ (reference sequence). This CDR3 is CASSEATGASQPQHF. DNA of the CDR3: TGTGCCAGCAGCGAGGCTACAGGGGCGAGTCAGCCCCAGCATTTT.

The chain uses TRBV6-2 or TRBV6-3 and TRBJ2-3; TRBD2 matches at 12 bases. The V gene's germline CDR1 is MNHEY and CDR2 SVGEGT. This CDR3 contains 16 residues. V lost 6 bases to trimming and J lost 2 bases; unmatched junction nucleotides: 6. This CDR3 is CASSPLAGGLTDTQYF. The CDR3 coding sequence is TGTGCCAGCAGCCCACTAGCGGGGGGCCTCACAGATACGCAGTATTTT.

This sequence joins TRBV3-1 (or the pseudogene TRBV3-2) and TRBJ2-6, with 8 nucleotides matching TRBD1. The CDR3 spans 18 residues. Per the germline V gene, CDR1 is LGHDT and CDR2 is YNNKEL (reference sequence). V lost 1 base, J lost 1 base, and 6 bases stayed unmatched. CDR3 amino acids: CASSQGQGSRSGANVLTF. In DNA, the CDR3 is TGTGCCAGCAGCCAAGGACAGGGGAGTAGGTCTGGGGCCAACGTCCTGACTTTC.

The rearrangement links TRBV4-1 to TRBJ1-5; D is ambiguous. Deletions cut 0 bases from V and 4 bases from J, with 7 bases between. The CDR3 is 14 amino acids. Looked up from germline, CDR1 is MGHRA and CDR2 is YSYEKL. CDR3 nucleotide sequence: TGCGCCAGCAGCCAAGAAGAGAGGAATCAGCCCCAGCATTTT. Amino acids: CASSQEERNQPQHF.

This chain uses TRBV6-6 with TRBJ1-3; D not certain. Germline V gene data show CDR1 as MNHNY and CDR2 as SVGAGI (reference sequence). Trimming removed 0 bases at V and 4 bases at J, with 10 bases between. The CDR3 has 15 residues. This chain's CDR3 is CASSYSVTGGNTIYF. The CDR3 DNA sequence: TGTGCCAGCAGTTACTCGGTTACGGGGGGAAACACCATATATTTT.

The chain employs TRBV5-1 and TRBJ2-3; 11 bases agree with TRBD2. The germline V gene has CDR1 SGHRS and CDR2 YFSETQ. This CDR3 is 17 amino acids long. V shed 4 bases, J shed 6 bases, and the junction held 13 bases outside the gene matches. CDR3 coding DNA: TGCGCCAGCAGCCCCCAAGGGGCTAGCGGGGGGTTTGATACGCAGTATTTT. This gives the protein CASSPQGASGGFDTQYF.

The J gene is TRBJ2-7, the V gene TRBV9, with D possibly TRBD1 on 5 matching bases. The CDR3 is 14 residues long. V lost 0 bases and J 5 bases, leaving 12 bases between the germline ends. Germline values: CDR1 SGDLS, CDR2 YYNGEE. Written as DNA, the CDR3 is TGTGCCAGCAGCGTAGGGCAGGGTAGAGACGAGCAGTACTTC. Amino acids: CASSVGQGRDEQYF.

The chain links TRBV7-6 to TRBJ1-1; D gene uncertain. The germline CDR1 and CDR2 sequences are SGHVS and FNYEAQ. The V gene lost 2 bases and the J gene lost 1 base, with 8 bases spanning the gap. CDR3 length: 14 residues. CDR3 amino acids: CASSLRLENTEAFF. CDR3 sequence (DNA): TGTGCCAGCAGCTTAAGATTAGAGAACACTGAAGCTTTCTTT.

Turning to this clone: A much larger clonotype is one base distant, so this may be a read error. V gene TRBV7-9 combines with J gene TRBJ1-6; 11 bases line up with TRBD1. Germline CDR1 SEHNR, CDR2 FQNEAQ (reference sequence). This CDR3 spans 13 amino acids. With 6 bases clipped from V and 9 bases from J, the junction kept 1 base outside the gene matches. In nucleotides, the CDR3 is TGTGCCAGCAGGGGACAGGGGGGTTCACCCCTCCACTTT. The encoded protein is CASRGQGGSPLHF.

This sequence joins TRBV19 and TRBJ1-4; 8 bases agree with TRBD1. This CDR3 comprises 14 residues. The V gene's germline CDR1 is LNHDA and CDR2 SQIVND (reference sequence). V shed 6 bases, J shed 8 bases, and the junction held 8 bases outside the gene matches. This CDR3 reads CASSRYSGGEKLFF. As DNA, the CDR3 is TGTGCCAGTAGCAGATACTCAGGGGGCGAAAAACTGTTTTTT.

The rearrangement links TRBV4-1 to TRBJ1-6; D gene unclear. The CDR3 runs to 17 residues. Germline V gene lookup returns CDR1 MGHRA and CDR2 YSYEKL. Deletions cut 0 bases from V and 14 bases from J, with 23 bases between. The DNA of the CDR3 is TGCGCCAGCAGCCAAGATTTCATCCCTGCCATCTCGGGATCCCTCCACTTT. Its protein is CASSQDFIPAISGSLHF.

The rearrangement links TRBV7-2 to TRBJ1-2; a possible D gene is TRBD1 (6 bases). This CDR3 has 17 residues. V was trimmed by 5 bases and J by 0 bases, leaving 19 bases between them. CDR1 is SGHTA, CDR2 FQGNSA, per germline. CDR3 nucleotide sequence: TGTGCCAGCAGCAGTTCGGGACAATTACCTCCTAACTATGGCTACACCTTC. Amino acid sequence: CASSSSGQLPPNYGYTF.

The chain recombines TRBV25-1 with TRBJ1-3; TRBD1 is a possible D gene (5 bases). This CDR3 region has 13 residues. V was cut by 2 bases and J by 5 bases, with 7 bases left in between. Germline assignment: CDR1 MGHDK and CDR2 SYGVNS. The CDR3 DNA sequence: TGTGCCAGCAGTGAAGCAGGGAGAAACACCATATATTTT. The encoded protein is CASSEAGRNTIYF.

The J gene is TRBJ1-5, the V gene TRBV7-9, with 8 positions matching TRBD1. V gave up 1 base and J gave up 1 base; unmatched junction bases: 12. This CDR3 has 19 amino acids. The V gene's germline CDR1 is SEHNR and CDR2 FQNEAQ (reference sequence). In DNA form, the CDR3 reads TGTGCCAGCAGCTTAGAATACGGGACAGGCCTATGGAGCAATCAGCCCCAGCATTTT. It specifies CASSLEYGTGLWSNQPQHF.

The chain couples TRBV15 to TRBJ1-3; no clear D gene. Trimming shortened V by 0 bases and J by 0 bases, and 9 bases separated the two germline ends. Germline V gene data show CDR1 as LNHNV and CDR2 as YYDKDF (reference sequence). The CDR3 extends over 16 amino acids. The CDR3 spells CATSRDLKSSGNTIYF. The DNA of the CDR3 is TGTGCCACCAGCAGAGATCTTAAGAGCTCTGGAAACACCATATATTTT.

The V gene is TRBV19, the J gene TRBJ2-1, with TRBD1 as a possible D gene (5 bases). V was trimmed by 4 bases and J by 4 bases, leaving 14 bases between them. Germline CDR1 LNHDA, CDR2 SQIVND (reference sequence). The CDR3 is 15 residues long. DNA for the CDR3: TGTGCCAGTAGTAAGTTGGACATAGGGTACAATGAGCAGTTCTTC. Translated: CASSKLDIGYNEQFF.

This clone was recorded a few times. The rearrangement joins TRBV5-1 to TRBJ1-1; the D is unclear. The CDR3 covers 14 residues. Germline CDR1 SGHRS, CDR2 YFSETQ. Trimming left V 5 bases short and J 3 bases short, with 14 bases between. The CDR3, as DNA: TGCGCCAGCAGGTCCGTCACCGGGGACACTGAAGCTTTCTTT. This codes for CASRSVTGDTEAFF.

V and J are TRBV2 and TRBJ2-5; a weak D match, TRBD1 (6 bases). The CDR3 spans 12 residues. CDR1 and CDR2 (germline): SNHLY, FYNNEI. V dropped 6 bases and J dropped 10 bases, with 15 bases sitting between them. The CDR3 spells CASRFYRELQYF. The CDR3 coding sequence is TGTGCCAGCAGGTTTTACAGGGAACTCCAGTACTTC.

This chain joins TRBV4-1 and TRBJ1-1, with a possible D match to TRBD1 (6 bases). Trimming left V 0 bases short and J 7 bases short, with 9 bases between. CDR1 MGHRA and CDR2 YSYEKL come from the germline V gene. CDR3 length: 13 residues. CDR3 region: CASSQDSGVEAFF. The CDR3 nucleotides read TGCGCCAGCAGCCAAGATTCAGGGGTTGAAGCTTTCTTT.

V is TRBV7-6 and J is TRBJ1-5; possibly TRBD1 for D (5 bases). V was cut by 4 bases and J by 4 bases, with 20 bases left in between. The CDR3 runs to 17 residues. CDR1 SGHVS and CDR2 FNYEAQ come from the germline V gene. The CDR3 DNA sequence: TGTGCCAGCAGCTCTGGTCCCAGGGTCGCCATTAATCAGCCCCAGCATTTT. It is translated as CASSSGPRVAINQPQHF.